This T cell receptor beta chain was sequenced during a study of CD4 and CD8 cells across lung adenocarcinoma regions. MiXCR, run by TCRdb on the PCR reads, gives a single entry per CDR3 protein. The top ten hold around 36% of the sample, which has about 19,000 distinct CDR3 sequences, around 50% seen once. Localized lung adenocarcinoma, a non-small cell lung cancer, affected the donors. This CDR3 comprises 12 residues. Germline-derived CDR1 and CDR2 are ENHRY and SYGVKD. V was trimmed by 11 bases and J by 7 bases, leaving 16 bases between them. The TCR comes from a male donor with lung adenocarcinoma. The CD4 and CD8 labels of this study may be unreliable. Source material: CD8+ T cells from the margin of a lung tumor. The chain uses TRBV10-3 and TRBJ2-3, with a tentative D call TRBD1 (6 bases). The CDR3 loop reads CASQGLGYTQYF. CDR3 sequence (DNA): TGTGCCTCACAGGGCCTTGGTTATACGCAGTATTTT.